What follows are 3 T cell receptor beta chains derived from one specimen sequenced in a study of T cells in Graves' hyperthyroidism and ophthalmopathy. It was RNA transcripts that yielded the amplified TCR beta CDR3 regions. A set of HTBI primers served as the primers for a first-round RT-PCR of the TCR CDR3. TCRdb re-called the multiplex PCR reads with MiXCR, one entry per CDR3 protein. The sample lists some 350,000 distinct CDR3 sequences; about 16% were seen once. Sequenced input: blood. The source of these receptors is a woman aged 55-70 years with Graves' ophthalmopathy.

This clonotype appeared many times. The J gene is TRBJ1-2, the V gene TRBV6-1; D gene uncertain. Germline CDR1 reads MNHNS; CDR2 reads SASEGT. This CDR3 has 12 residues. V was shortened by 6 bases and J by 6 bases, with 11 bases between the two germline ends. The CDR3 nucleotides are TGTGCCAGCAGCCCCGGGAATAATGGCTACACCTTC. Its translation is CASSPGNNGYTF.

The chain couples TRBV18 to TRBJ2-2, with no clear D. The CDR3 loop spans 14 amino acids. Per the germline V gene, CDR1 is KGHSH and CDR2 is LQKENI. V lost 5 bases, J lost 0 bases, and 7 bases lay in between. Written as DNA, the CDR3 is TGTGCCAGCTCAGTAAGCCCGAACACCGGGGAGCTGTTTTTT. It encodes CASSVSPNTGELFF.

This clonotype was counted many times. The J gene is TRBJ1-4, the V gene TRBV13, with D perhaps matching TRBD1 (5 bases). Germline V gene lookup returns CDR1 PRHDT and CDR2 FYEKMQ (reference sequence). This CDR3 comprises 15 residues. The V and J ends lost 5 bases and 8 bases respectively, with 18 bases between them. This CDR3 reads CASSTTGDPGEKLFF. The CDR3 DNA sequence: TGTGCCAGCAGCACCACAGGCGACCCAGGGGAAAAACTGTTTTTT.